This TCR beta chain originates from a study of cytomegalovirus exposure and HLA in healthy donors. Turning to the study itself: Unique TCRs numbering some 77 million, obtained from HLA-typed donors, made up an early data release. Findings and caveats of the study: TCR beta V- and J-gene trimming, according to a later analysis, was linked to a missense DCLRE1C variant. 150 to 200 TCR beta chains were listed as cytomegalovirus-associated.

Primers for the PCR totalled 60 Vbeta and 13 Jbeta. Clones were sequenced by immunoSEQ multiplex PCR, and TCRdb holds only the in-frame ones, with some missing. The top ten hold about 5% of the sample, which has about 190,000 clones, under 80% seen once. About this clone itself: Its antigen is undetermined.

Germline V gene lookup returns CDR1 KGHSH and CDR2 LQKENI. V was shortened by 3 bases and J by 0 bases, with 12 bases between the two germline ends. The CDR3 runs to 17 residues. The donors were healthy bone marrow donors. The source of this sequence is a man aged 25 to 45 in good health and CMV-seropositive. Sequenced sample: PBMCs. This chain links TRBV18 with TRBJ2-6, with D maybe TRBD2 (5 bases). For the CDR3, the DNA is TGTGCCAGCTCACCGGAGGCAGTCCTCTCTGGGGCCAACGTCCTGACTTTC. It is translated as CASSPEAVLSGANVLTF.